Below are 5 T cell receptor beta chains sequenced from a single sample in a study of beta chain features in type 1 diabetes. The investigators reverse transcribed all of the isolated RNA, so they sequenced expressed TCRB transcripts. TCRdb keeps only in-frame clones here, not all; method: immunoSEQ multiplex PCR. This table holds 300,000 to 350,000 clones, around 8% found once. The sequenced sample was central memory CD4+ T cells from blood. The receptors were gathered from a woman aged 18-35 years in good health.

This clone showed up many times. The V gene is TRBV6-5, the J gene TRBJ2-7, with D possibly being TRBD1 (5 bases). CDR3 length: 13 amino acids. CDR1 and CDR2 from the germline V gene are MNHEY and SVGAGI. V was pared by 2 bases and J by 3 bases, with 8 bases between. The CDR3 DNA is TGTGCCAGCAGTTACAGGCAGGGCTACGAGCAGTACTTC. This codes for CASSYRQGYEQYF.

The rearrangement uses TRBV6-1 and TRBJ1-2; D is unresolved. Germline lookup yields CDR1 MNHNS and CDR2 SASEGT. V gave up 11 bases and J gave up 4 bases, with 8 bases separating them. This CDR3 contains 10 residues. DNA for the CDR3: TGTGCCGTCGGCTTCTATGGCTACACCTTC. The encoded protein is CAVGFYGYTF.

The rearrangement uses TRBV4-2 and TRBJ2-7, with 11 positions matching TRBD2. The germline gives CDR1 LGHNA, CDR2 YNFKEQ. The CDR3 runs 14 residues. The trim removed 3 bases at V and 4 bases at J, leaving 2 bases unmatched. As DNA, the CDR3 is TGTGCCAGCAGCCAGGGGACTAGCGGATACGAGCAGTACTTC. Translating it yields CASSQGTSGYEQYF.

There are a few counts of this clone. The CDR3 loop reads CASSLAAGELFF. The CDR3 DNA follows: TGTGCCAGCAGCTTAGCAGCGGGGGAGCTGTTTTTT. This chain joins TRBV7-2 and TRBJ2-2; D unresolved. The CDR3 is 12 amino acids. Trimming cost V 0 bases and J 8 bases, with 4 bases left between them. The germline CDR1 and CDR2 sequences are SGHTA and FQGNSA.

In its sample, this clone was seen a few times. An end of the junction does not agree with germline; a read error may underlie this. The chain is built from TRBV10-3 and TRBJ2-7; D call uncertain. CDR3 size: 12 residues. Germline assignment: CDR1 ENHRY and CDR2 SYGVKD. CDR3 sequence (DNA): TGTGCCAGCAGTTACTCCTCCTACGAGCAGTACTTC. Translating gives CASSYSSYEQYF.